This entry lists 2 T cell receptor beta chains sequenced from one sample in a study of blood T cells in healthy people across ages. Sample-barcoded 5' priming and a J-beta primer mix drove a second PCR of about 6 to 12 cycles. TCRdb re-derived calls from the 5' RACE reads in MiXCR, one entry per CDR3 protein. The table records over 1,200,000 distinct CDR3 sequences, around 55% of them present only once. Input material: blood. The receptors shown here come from a man aged 18 to 29 in good health.

V gene TRBV4-1 combines with J gene TRBJ2-7; 10 bases are a match to TRBD2. The CDR3 length is 15 residues. V was clipped by 5 bases and J by 2 bases; unmatched bases: 6. The V gene's germline CDR1 is MGHRA and CDR2 YSYEKL. The CDR3, as DNA: TGCGCCAGCAGCGCGAGGGGGACTAGCGCCTACGAGCAGTACTTC. Encoded protein: CASSARGTSAYEQYF.

This clonotype was counted between two and nine times. J is TRBJ2-1 and V is TRBV7-9; no definite D call. The V end was cut by 0 bases, the J end by 10 bases, with 7 bases between. The CDR3 length is 12 residues. Germline CDR1 is SEHNR and CDR2 is FQNEAQ (reference sequence). The CDR3 region has the DNA TGTGCCAGCAGCTTAGCTGGCCTCGAGCAGTTCTTC. The encoded protein is CASSLAGLEQFF.